This TCR beta chain came from a study of control samples from healthy donors and cancer patients. This clone is a singleton in its sample. TCRdb's copy holds only in-frame clones and misses some; the assay was immunoSEQ multiplex PCR. The sample contains about 130,000 clones, roughly 89% of which appear only once. CDR1 is LGHNA, CDR2 YNFKEQ, per germline. This CDR3 is built from 15 residues. Trimming removed 4 bases from V and 0 bases from J, with 12 bases in between. The receptor comes from a man in his late teens or twenties in good health. Sequencing was performed on blood. This chain joins TRBV4-2 and TRBJ1-1; D gene unclear. This CDR3 is CASSPYGGLNTEAFF. In DNA form, the CDR3 reads TGTGCCAGCAGCCCCTACGGCGGCTTGAACACTGAAGCTTTCTTT.